This T cell receptor beta chain comes out of a study of blood T cell repertoires in COVID-19. Study details: COVID-19 samples collected from the United States, Italy and Spain covered acute and convalescent phases.

As originally analysed: It was from reference gene primer amplification that nucleated cell counts were estimated. Data came from immunoSEQ multiplex PCR; TCRdb stores just in-frame clones and leaves some out. That table gives V, J and clone size, and the DNA gave D and trimming. Here the sample spans some 290,000 clones, over 65% being singletons. There are 15 residues in the CDR3. Germline loops: CDR1 LGHDT, CDR2 YNNKEL (reference sequence). V shed 4 bases, J shed 7 bases, and the junction held 12 bases outside the gene matches. J is TRBJ1-2 and V is TRBV3-1 (or the pseudogene TRBV3-2); 7 bases fit TRBD1. The source is a man aged 55-75 years who had recovered from COVID-19. The sample comprised peripheral blood. In DNA, the CDR3 is TGTGCCAGCAGCCCTCGACAGGGTTTCGTGTTTGGCTACACCTTC. This encodes CASSPRQGFVFGYTF.